Shown below are 5 T cell receptor beta chains from a single sample sequenced in a study of cytomegalovirus exposure and HLA in healthy donors. PCR primers comprised 60 Vbeta and 13 Jbeta primers. The data were produced by immunoSEQ multiplex PCR, yet TCRdb's version contains in-frame clones alone and is incomplete. The sample lists fewer than 120,000 clones, under 85% occurring once. Source material: PBMCs. The source of these receptors is a man aged 30 to 39 in good health and CMV-seropositive.

The chain combines TRBV7-9 with TRBJ1-3; D might be TRBD1 (6 bases). Germline V CDR1 and CDR2: SEHNR, FQNEAQ (reference sequence). The V end lost 5 bases, the J end lost 1 base, and 21 bases lay between the germline ends. The CDR3 covers 18 residues. DNA for the CDR3: TGTGCCAGCAGCCCTCCTCCCTATACCGGGACATCTGGAAACACCATATATTTT. Its protein product is CASSPPPYTGTSGNTIYF. Full variable domain (missing parts from reference TRBV7-9 and TRBJ1-3): DTGVSQNPRHKITKRGQNVTFRCDPISEHNRLYWYRQTLGQGPEFLTYFQNEAQLEKSRLLSDRFSAERPKGSFSTLEIQRTEQGDSAMYLCASSPPPYTGTSGNTIYFGEGSWLTVV.

The rearrangement uses TRBV30 and TRBJ2-5; 10 bases fit TRBD2. Germline CDR1 GTSNPN, CDR2 SVGIG (reference sequence). The junction had 6 bases not matched to a gene; V was cut back by 6 bases and J by 2 bases. The length of the CDR3 is 14 residues. CDR3 in DNA: TGTGCCTGCCCCGGACTAGCGGATCAAGAGACCCAGTACTTC. As protein: CACPGLADQETQYF.

The rearrangement uses TRBV28 and TRBJ1-6; tentatively, D is TRBD1 (6 bases). Per germline, CDR1 MDHEN and CDR2 SYDVKM. The V gene lost 6 bases and the J gene lost 4 bases, with 10 bases spanning the gap. The CDR3 length is 14 residues. The CDR3 DNA reads as TGTGCCAGCAGCCCGGGACATTATAATTCACCCCTCCACTTT. Its protein is CASSPGHYNSPLHF.

The chain carries TRBV7-2 and TRBJ2-3, with D tentatively TRBD2 (5 bases). The ends were cut back, 1 base at V and 6 bases at J, with 11 bases in the middle. Germline V gene sequence: CDR1 SGHTA, CDR2 FQGNSA. The CDR3 extends over 14 amino acids. This CDR3 is CASSLGPEADTQYF. CDR3 bases: TGTGCCAGCAGCTTAGGTCCGGAGGCCGATACGCAGTATTTT.

V usage is TRBV27 and J usage is TRBJ1-5, with 11 bases aligning to TRBD1. Germline V gene lookup returns CDR1 MNHEY and CDR2 SMNVEV (reference sequence). Trimming took 10 bases from V and 7 from J; bases not matched to a gene: 3. The CDR3 covers 12 residues. The CDR3 is CATGQGAQPQHF. The CDR3 DNA reads TGTGCCACCGGACAGGGGGCCCAGCCCCAGCATTTT.